The 29 T cell receptor beta chains below all came from one sample that was sequenced in a study of T cell repertoires in cytomegalovirus infection. Their cognate antigens are unknown. Via MiXCR, TCRdb re-called the reads, giving one row per CDR3 protein. The sample has 800,000 to 950,000 distinct CDR3 sequences, approximately 32% seen once; the top ten hold around 12%. This specimen was cultured CD8+ T cells from PBMCs, taken from culture after CMV antigen stimulation. These TCRs come from a human donor in good health (CMV status not recorded). Some clones in this sample may be carry-over from other donors' samples.

The genes are TRBV4-2 and TRBJ2-2, with 11 bases that match TRBD2. CDR3 length: 17 residues. CDR1 is LGHNA, CDR2 YNFKEQ, per germline. V was pared by 4 bases and J by 7 bases, with 11 bases of the junction left unmatched. The CDR3 DNA reads TGTGCCAGCAGCCGAGAGCTAGCGGGGGGCCAAGGCGGGGAGCTGTTTTTT. It specifies CASSRELAGGQGGELFF.

This CDR3 is CASSPHGAPQHF. CDR3 bases: TGTGCCAGCAGCCCCCATGGAGCGCCCCAGCATTTT. The V call is TRBV7-8, the J call TRBJ1-5, with unresolved D. Per the germline V gene, CDR1 is SGHVS and CDR2 is FQNEAQ. The germline V and J ends were trimmed by 5 bases and 9 bases, with 11 bases remaining between them. The CDR3 has 12 amino acids.

V is TRBV7-9 and J is TRBJ2-1; D call uncertain. CDR1 is SEHNR, CDR2 FQNEAQ, per germline (reference sequence). This CDR3 is built from 13 residues. The ends were cut back, 5 bases at V and 10 bases at J, with 15 bases in the middle. This chain's CDR3 is CASSKTGAREQFF. CDR3 nucleotides: TGTGCCAGCAGCAAAACGGGTGCACGAGAGCAGTTCTTC.

This clonotype was detected only a few times. V and J are TRBV27 and TRBJ1-1, with a weak D call TRBD1 (5 bases). The CDR3 loop spans 15 amino acids. Trimming left V 2 bases short and J 5 bases short, with 15 bases between. CDR1 and CDR2 (germline): MNHEY, SMNVEV (reference sequence). DNA for the CDR3: TGTGCCAGCAGTTTAATCGGGGGTATGAGTACTGAAGCTTTCTTT. It specifies CASSLIGGMSTEAFF.

This clonotype was seen more than once but under ten times. This chain joins TRBV7-9 and TRBJ1-4, with D unresolved. The CDR3 runs to 16 residues. Per the germline V gene, CDR1 is SEHNR and CDR2 is FQNEAQ (reference sequence). Trimming took off 1 base at V and 0 bases at J, with 9 bases between the two ends. CDR3 nucleotide sequence: TGTGCCAGCAGCTTAGGGCAGCGTGCAACTAATGAAAAACTGTTTTTT. The encoded protein is CASSLGQRATNEKLFF.

The chain has TRBV29-1 and TRBJ2-1; TRBD1 agrees at 7 bases. Germline CDR1 reads SQVTM; CDR2 reads ANQGSEA. The length of the CDR3 is 13 residues. Trimming took 3 bases from V and 6 from J; bases not matched to a gene: 5. Here the CDR3 reads CSVDETGINEQFF. In nucleotides, the CDR3 is TGCAGCGTTGACGAGACAGGGATCAATGAGCAGTTCTTC.

The V gene is TRBV28, the J gene TRBJ1-2, with D tentatively TRBD1 (6 bases). Deletions cut 2 bases from V and 6 bases from J, with 10 bases between. CDR1 is MDHEN and CDR2 is SYDVKM in the germline V gene. CDR3 size: 13 residues. DNA of the CDR3: TGTGCCAGCAGTTTAACTTACAGGGATGGCTACACCTTC. It is translated as CASSLTYRDGYTF.

At least ten counts were recorded for this clonotype. The chain has TRBV12-3 or TRBV12-4 and TRBJ1-3; no clear D. Trimming removed 5 bases from V and 3 bases from J, with 14 bases in between. The CDR3 contains 15 residues. In nucleotides, the CDR3 is TGTGCCAGCAGTGCCTCGATCAGTTTTGGAAACACCATATATTTT. Encoded protein: CASSASISFGNTIYF.

Only a few counts were recorded for this clonotype. The rearrangement joins TRBV7-2 to TRBJ1-2, with D possibly matching TRBD1 (6 bases). CDR1 and CDR2 from the germline V gene are SGHTA and FQGNSA. The germline V and J ends were trimmed by 4 bases and 3 bases, with 15 bases remaining between them. The CDR3 is made up of 15 amino acids. The CDR3 spells CASSSLRGVDYGYTF. The CDR3 nucleotides are TGTGCCAGCAGCTCCCTAAGGGGGGTCGACTATGGCTACACCTTC.

This clonotype occurred a few times. The genes are TRBV6-5 and TRBJ2-3; TRBD2 aligns across 11 bases. Germline V CDR1 and CDR2: MNHEY, SVGAGI. CDR3 length: 21 residues. V lost 5 bases to trimming and J lost 2 bases; unmatched junction nucleotides: 21. The CDR3: CASSPSDDELAGAFTTDTQYF. The DNA for the CDR3 is TGTGCCAGCAGTCCTAGCGACGATGAACTAGCGGGGGCCTTCACCACAGATACGCAGTATTTT.

This clonotype came up a few times. The V call is TRBV20-1, the J call TRBJ2-5; TRBD2 is a possible D gene (7 bases). Germline values: CDR1 DFQATT, CDR2 SNEGSKA (reference sequence). There are 16 residues in the CDR3. V was clipped by 1 base and J by 4 bases, with 19 bases between them. The CDR3 spells CSARVLGGRLVETQYF. DNA for the CDR3: TGCAGTGCTAGAGTCCTCGGGGGGCGCTTGGTAGAGACCCAGTACTTC.

The gene calls are TRBV20-1 and TRBJ2-7, with D unclear. Per the germline V gene, CDR1 is DFQATT and CDR2 is SNEGSKA (reference sequence). V was cut by 3 bases and J by 1 base, with 16 bases left in between. There are 15 residues in the CDR3. Here the CDR3 reads CSARKQIQDSYEQYF. CDR3 DNA: TGCAGTGCTAGGAAACAGATTCAGGATTCCTACGAGCAGTACTTC.

In its sample, this clonotype was seen a few times. The V and J genes are TRBV6-6 and TRBJ2-2, with TRBD1 as a possible D gene (7 bases). Trimming stripped 0 bases from V and 4 bases from J, with 15 bases between. This CDR3 has 17 residues. CDR1 and CDR2 from the germline V gene are MNHNY and SVGAGI (reference sequence). The CDR3 DNA is TGTGCCAGCAGTTACTCAGTGGAGGGGGCGATCACCGGGGAGCTGTTTTTT. Translation: CASSYSVEGAITGELFF.

This clonotype was detected a few times. V gene TRBV19 combines with J gene TRBJ2-1; 7 nucleotides agree with TRBD2. CDR3 length: 12 amino acids. V was pared by 6 bases and J by 12 bases, with 8 bases of the junction left unmatched. The germline gives CDR1 LNHDA, CDR2 SQIVND (reference sequence). The CDR3 loop reads CASSPGLTMQFF. CDR3 sequence (DNA): TGTGCCAGTAGCCCGGGACTAACCATGCAGTTCTTC. The entire variable domain, with the rest obtained from reference TRBV19 and TRBJ2-1, is as follows: DGGITQSPKYLFRKEGQNVTLSCEQNLNHDAMYWYRQDPGQGLRLIYYSQIVNDFQKGDIAEGYSVSREKKESFPLTVTSAQKNPTAFYLCASSPGLTMQFFGPGTRLTVL.

In this sample, this clonotype turned up a few times. CDR3 sequence reads: CASSLDGGSSNIQYF. CDR3 in DNA: TGTGCCAGCAGTTTAGACGGGGGATCTTCGAACATTCAGTACTTC. The chain employs TRBV12-3 or TRBV12-4 and TRBJ2-4; TRBD2 might be the D (6 bases). V lost 1 base to trimming and J lost 7 bases, with 14 bases between them. CDR3 length equals 15 residues.

This clonotype was observed a handful of times. This chain links TRBV7-9 with TRBJ1-6; D is perhaps TRBD1 (5 bases). The germline V gene encodes CDR1 SEHNR and CDR2 FQNEAQ (reference sequence). The CDR3 runs 18 residues. Trimming cost V 0 bases and J 1 base, with 13 bases left between them. The CDR3 sequence: CASSLATGTESYNSPLHF. Here the CDR3 DNA reads TGTGCCAGCAGCTTAGCTACAGGAACGGAGTCCTATAATTCACCCCTCCACTTT. The full variable domain, rest sourced from reference TRBV7-9 and TRBJ1-6, is DTGVSQNPRHKITKRGQNVTFRCDPISEHNRLYWYRQTLGQGPEFLTYFQNEAQLEKSRLLSDRFSAERPKGSFSTLEIQRTEQGDSAMYLCASSLATGTESYNSPLHFGNGTRLTVT.

This clonotype was found a few times. The chain recombines TRBV4-1 with TRBJ2-1, with 9 bases that match TRBD1. Germline CDR1 MGHRA, CDR2 YSYEKL. V lost 1 base to trimming and J lost 15 bases; unmatched junction nucleotides: 10. This CDR3 spans 14 amino acids. In nucleotides, the CDR3 is TGCGCCAGCAGCCAAGGGGGGGACAGGGAACAAATGTTCTTC. This translates into CASSQGGDREQMFF.

To note about this clonotype: An end of the junction differs from the germline gene, which may be a read error. The gene calls are TRBV12-3 or TRBV12-4 and TRBJ1-1; 7 nucleotides align to TRBD1. The CDR3 has 14 amino acids. The CDR3 DNA follows: TGTGCCAGTAGGGGGCTGAAGACGAACAATGAAGCTTTCTTT. Its translation is CASRGLKTNNEAFF.

The V and J genes are TRBV27 and TRBJ1-5; tentative D call: TRBD1 (6 bases). Trimming took off 6 bases at V and 1 base at J, with 16 bases between the two ends. CDR3 length: 16 residues. CDR1 and CDR2 from the germline V gene are MNHEY and SMNVEV (reference sequence). The CDR3 DNA is TGTGCCAGCAGCGATACAGGGAGCGGCAGCAATCAGCCCCAGCATTTT. This gives the protein CASSDTGSGSNQPQHF.

This clonotype was recorded at least ten times. This chain uses TRBV5-4 with TRBJ2-7; D remains ambiguous. Trimming left V 0 bases short and J 3 bases short, with 7 bases between. CDR1 is SGHNT, CDR2 YYREEE, per germline (reference sequence). CDR3 length: 13 amino acids. The CDR3 loop is CASSLDGLYEQYF. CDR3 nucleotides: TGTGCCAGCAGCTTGGACGGTCTCTACGAGCAGTACTTC.

This clonotype turned up a few times. This sequence joins TRBV4-1 and TRBJ1-5; tentatively, D is TRBD1 (5 bases). V was cut by 0 bases and J by 5 bases, with 14 bases left in between. Per germline, CDR1 MGHRA and CDR2 YSYEKL. This CDR3 is built from 16 residues. The CDR3 reads CASSQEKGPLYQPQHF. DNA for the CDR3: TGCGCCAGCAGCCAAGAAAAGGGACCTCTCTATCAGCCCCAGCATTTT.

This chain links TRBV27 with TRBJ1-1, with D maybe TRBD1 (6 bases). Germline V gene lookup returns CDR1 MNHEY and CDR2 SMNVEV (reference sequence). This CDR3 contains 12 residues. Between the trimmed V and J ends, which lost 6 bases and 5 bases, there was a span of 10 bases. The CDR3 DNA reads TGTGCCAGCAGGCTGGGACAAACTGAAGCTTTCTTT. Protein sequence: CASRLGQTEAFF.

This sequence joins TRBV24-1 and TRBJ2-1, with TRBD1 matching over 9 bases. V dropped 4 bases and J dropped 6; count of bases not matched to a gene: 9. This CDR3 contains 16 residues. Germline loops: CDR1 KGHDR, CDR2 SFDVKD. The CDR3, as DNA: TGTGCCACCAGTGAGAACAGGGGGCGAGTGGGCAATGAGCAGTTCTTC. It codes for CATSENRGRVGNEQFF.

The J gene is TRBJ2-7, the V gene TRBV6-2 or TRBV6-3, with D perhaps matching TRBD2 (5 bases). Trimming left V 2 bases short and J 6 bases short, with 11 bases between. The CDR3 is 13 amino acids. The germline gives CDR1 MNHEY, CDR2 SVGEGT. CDR3 in amino acids: CASSYTLAAEQYV. The CDR3 region has the DNA TGTGCCAGCAGTTACACGCTAGCTGCCGAGCAGTACGTC.

This clonotype was seen a few times. The DNA for the CDR3 is TGTGCCAGCAGCCCGGGACCCCTCCACTTT. Translation: CASSPGPLHF. V usage is TRBV7-6 and J usage is TRBJ1-6; D call uncertain. The CDR3 consists of 10 residues. The V end was cut by 5 bases, the J end by 12 bases, with 5 bases between. The V gene's germline CDR1 is SGHVS and CDR2 FNYEAQ.

The rearrangement uses TRBV7-6 and TRBJ1-2; D gene uncertain. V lost 4 bases, J lost 2 bases, and 11 bases lay in between. The germline CDR1 and CDR2 sequences are SGHVS and FNYEAQ. The CDR3 runs to 14 residues. The CDR3 protein is CASSSRAANYGYTF. In nucleotides, the CDR3 is TGTGCCAGCAGCTCTAGGGCTGCCAACTATGGCTACACCTTC.

In regard to this clonotype: Just one base apart from a much larger clone, this may be a read error. The chain is built from TRBV7-2 and TRBJ2-4; D not certain. This CDR3 is 14 amino acids long. Trimming stripped 4 bases from V and 8 bases from J, with 15 bases between. CDR1 is SGHTA and CDR2 is FQGNSA in the germline V gene. This CDR3 is CASSSVGLVDIQYF. The CDR3 DNA follows: TGTGCCAGCAGCTCCGTGGGCCTTGTGGACATTCAGTACTTC.

This clonotype was recorded many times. The V call is TRBV7-8, the J call TRBJ1-4; no firm D call. Germline V lookup: CDR1 SGHVS, CDR2 FQNEAQ. V was clipped by 0 bases and J by 0 bases, with 11 bases between them. CDR3 length: 17 residues. Here the CDR3 reads CASSLAYGLPTNEKLFF. CDR3 sequence (DNA): TGTGCCAGCAGCTTAGCGTACGGCCTTCCAACTAATGAAAAACTGTTTTTT.

For this clonotype: This clone may be a read error of a much larger clone one base away. The chain recombines TRBV11-2 with TRBJ2-3; D may be TRBD2 (6 bases). CDR3 size: 12 residues. From germline, CDR1 is SGHAT and CDR2 FQNNGV. CDR3: CANSWGADTQYF. The CDR3 DNA is TGTGCCAACAGCTGGGGGGCAGATACGCAGTATTTT.